The 2 T cell receptor beta chains below were found in one sample sequenced in a study of identical twins. TCRdb fed the 5' RACE reads into MiXCR, producing one record per CDR3 protein. In the table there are hundreds of thousands of distinct CDR3 sequences, approximately 13% of which are singletons. The same sample was also studied in work on yellow fever vaccine responses in identical twins.

Sequencing was performed on PBMCs. These receptors all come from a woman aged 18-30 years in good health.

This chain uses TRBV18 with TRBJ2-7, with 8 nucleotides matching TRBD2. Germline assignment: CDR1 KGHSH and CDR2 LQKENI. The V and J ends lost 3 bases and 1 base, in that order; junction bases with no gene match: 11. The CDR3 runs 17 residues. This CDR3 reads CASSPRVSGVSSYEQYF. Written as DNA, the CDR3 is TGTGCCAGCTCACCCCGGGTTAGCGGGGTCTCTTCCTACGAGCAGTACTTC.

This clonotype was seen a handful of times. V usage is TRBV6-1 and J usage is TRBJ2-1; D not certain. Trimming stripped 6 bases from V and 5 bases from J, with 17 bases between. Germline V gives CDR1 MNHNS, CDR2 SASEGT. The CDR3 length is 15 residues. The CDR3: CASRWWNRPDNEQFF. The CDR3 nucleotides read TGTGCCAGCAGGTGGTGGAACCGTCCCGACAATGAGCAGTTCTTC.